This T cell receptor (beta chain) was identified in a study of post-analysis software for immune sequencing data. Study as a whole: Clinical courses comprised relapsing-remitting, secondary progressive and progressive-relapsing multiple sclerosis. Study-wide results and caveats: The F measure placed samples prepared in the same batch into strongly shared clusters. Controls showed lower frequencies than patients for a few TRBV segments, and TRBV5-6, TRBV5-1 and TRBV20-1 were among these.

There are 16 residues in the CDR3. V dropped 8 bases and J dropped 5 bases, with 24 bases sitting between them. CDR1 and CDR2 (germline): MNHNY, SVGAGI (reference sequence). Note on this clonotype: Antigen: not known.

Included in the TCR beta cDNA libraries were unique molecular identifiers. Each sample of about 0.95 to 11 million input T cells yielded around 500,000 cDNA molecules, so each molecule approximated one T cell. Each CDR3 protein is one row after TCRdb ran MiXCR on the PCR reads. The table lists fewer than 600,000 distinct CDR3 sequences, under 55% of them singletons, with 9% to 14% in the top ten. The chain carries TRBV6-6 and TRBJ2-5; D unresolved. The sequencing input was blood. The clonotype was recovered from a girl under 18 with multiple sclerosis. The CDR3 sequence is CASFRELAAGTETQYF. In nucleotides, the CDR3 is TGTGCCAGCTTTAGGGAATTGGCCGCAGGAACGGAGACCCAGTACTTC.